Listed here are 30 T cell receptor beta chains from one sample, sequenced in a study of CD8 T cells in Susac syndrome. Random hexamers were used to reverse transcribe about 0.45 to 1 ug of RNA. TCRdb reprocessed the immunoSEQ multiplex PCR reads with MiXCR, giving one entry per CDR3 protein. The sample lists around 150,000 distinct CDR3 sequences, roughly 95% seen once, with over 0.11% in the top ten. The source material was CD4+ T cells from PBMCs. The receptors originated from a human donor in good health.

This chain links TRBV6-5 with TRBJ1-2; the D gene is possibly TRBD1 (5 bases). V was pared by 9 bases and J by 4 bases, with 12 bases between. Germline V lookup: CDR1 MNHEY, CDR2 SVGAGI. The CDR3 loop spans 12 amino acids. CDR3 protein: CASRADSYGYTF. The CDR3 bases are TGTGCCAGTCGGGCCGACAGCTATGGCTACACCTTC.

V gene TRBV20-1 combines with J gene TRBJ2-5; TRBD1 aligns across 7 bases. The V gene end was trimmed by 6 bases and the J gene end by 4 bases; junction bases not matched to a gene: 8. Germline V CDR1 and CDR2: DFQATT, SNEGSKA (reference sequence). This CDR3 spans 13 amino acids. CDR3 in DNA: TGCAGTGCCCAGGGACAGTTCGGAGAGACCCAGTACTTC. Its translation: CSAQGQFGETQYF.

The chain has TRBV6-5 and TRBJ1-6; tentatively, D is TRBD1 (5 bases). The ends were cut back, 7 bases at V and 0 bases at J, with 10 bases in the middle. Germline V gene lookup returns CDR1 MNHEY and CDR2 SVGAGI. CDR3 length: 15 amino acids. Written as DNA, the CDR3 is TGTGCCAGCAACCCGGGACGCTCCTATAATTCACCCCTCCACTTT. Residues: CASNPGRSYNSPLHF.

The V call is TRBV5-1, the J call TRBJ2-7, with D possibly called TRBD1 or TRBD2 (5 bases each). Germline CDR1 reads SGHRS; CDR2 reads YFSETQ. V dropped 4 bases and J dropped 1 base, with 15 bases sitting between them. The CDR3 has 15 residues. The CDR3 sequence is CASSTRGTFSYEQYF. In nucleotides, the CDR3 is TGCGCCAGCAGCACGAGGGGTACCTTTTCCTACGAGCAGTACTTC. The full variable domain, with the rest looked up from reference TRBV5-1 and TRBJ2-7, is KAGVTQTPRYLIKTRGQQVTLSCSPISGHRSVSWYQQTPGQGLQFLFEYFSETQRNKGNFPGRFSGRQFSNSRSEMNVSTLELGDSALYLCASSTRGTFSYEQYFGPGTRLTVT.

The chain has TRBV2 and TRBJ1-2; D is perhaps TRBD1 (6 bases). CDR3 length equals 17 residues. Germline V gene sequence: CDR1 SNHLY, CDR2 FYNNEI. Between the trimmed V and J ends, which lost 8 bases and 0 bases, there was a span of 22 bases. The CDR3 coding sequence is TGTGCCAGCGAGCCGGCCCCCACGGGGGCCGCTAACTATGGCTACACCTTC. It specifies CASEPAPTGAANYGYTF. The full variable domain, with the rest looked up from reference TRBV2 and TRBJ1-2, is EPEVTQTPSHQVTQMGQEVILRCVPISNHLYFYWYRQILGQKVEFLVSFYNNEISEKSEIFDDQFSVERPDGSNFTLKIRSTKLEDSAMYFCASEPAPTGAANYGYTFGSGTRLTVV.

J is TRBJ2-1 and V is TRBV4-1; 7 bases map to TRBD2. Germline V gene lookup returns CDR1 MGHRA and CDR2 YSYEKL. CDR3 size: 15 residues. The J segment lost 4 bases and the V segment lost 0 bases, leaving 3 bases of the junction unmatched. The CDR3 region is CASSQDGGGYNEQFF. DNA for the CDR3: TGCGCCAGCAGCCAAGATGGGGGGGGGTACAATGAGCAGTTCTTC.

The genes are TRBV7-8 and TRBJ2-2, with TRBD1 matching over 9 bases. CDR1 and CDR2 from the germline V gene are SGHVS and FQNEAQ. V was pared by 5 bases and J by 2 bases, with 9 bases of the junction left unmatched. The CDR3 totals 17 residues. This CDR3 is CASSPSRDRANTGELFF. In DNA, the CDR3 is TGTGCCAGCAGCCCCTCCCGGGACAGGGCCAACACCGGGGAGCTGTTTTTT.

The chain couples TRBV28 to TRBJ2-3, with D uncertain. The CDR3 runs 11 residues. Trimming removed 7 bases at V and 3 bases at J, with 5 bases between. Germline lookup yields CDR1 MDHEN and CDR2 SYDVKM. CDR3 protein: CASTRTDTQYF. CDR3 DNA sequence: TGTGCCAGCACAAGGACAGATACGCAGTATTTT.

The chain links TRBV18 to TRBJ1-3; no firm D call. In germline, CDR1 is KGHSH, CDR2 LQKENI. The CDR3 is made up of 15 amino acids. V gave up 3 bases and J gave up 4 bases, with 13 bases separating them. The CDR3 loop is CASSPLQREGNTIYF. The CDR3 nucleotides read TGTGCCAGCTCACCTCTGCAACGGGAGGGAAACACCATATATTTT.

The chain couples TRBV18 to TRBJ1-5, with TRBD1 matching 11 bases. The CDR3 covers 16 residues. Germline CDR1 reads KGHSH; CDR2 reads LQKENI. The J segment lost 0 bases and the V segment lost 3 bases, leaving 1 base of the junction unmatched. CDR3 residues: CASSPGTGGSNQPQHF. CDR3 coding DNA: TGTGCCAGCTCACCTGGGACAGGGGGTAGCAATCAGCCCCAGCATTTT.

The V call is TRBV5-1, the J call TRBJ2-3; TRBD1 matches at 8 bases. V shed 3 bases, J shed 6 bases, and the junction held 3 bases outside the gene matches. Germline assignment: CDR1 SGHRS and CDR2 YFSETQ. The CDR3 covers 13 residues. Here the CDR3 reads CASSWGQADTQYF. The CDR3, as DNA: TGCGCCAGCAGCTGGGGACAGGCTGATACGCAGTATTTT.

The chain has TRBV6-5 and TRBJ2-3, with unresolved D. Trimming removed 5 bases at V and 6 bases at J, with 9 bases between. CDR3 length equals 12 residues. Germline lookup yields CDR1 MNHEY and CDR2 SVGAGI. The CDR3 sequence is CASSPTQDTQYF. Here the CDR3 DNA reads TGTGCCAGCAGTCCAACACAGGATACGCAGTATTTT.

The table lists this clonotype with a count of one. The V and J genes are TRBV6-5 and TRBJ2-7, with 8 positions matching TRBD1. After removal of 5 bases from V and 4 bases from J, the junction contained 4 bases not matched to a gene. This CDR3 has 13 amino acids. In germline, CDR1 is MNHEY, CDR2 SVGAGI. The CDR3 loop is CASSRTGRYEQYF. Here the CDR3 DNA reads TGTGCCAGCAGTCGGACAGGGCGGTACGAGCAGTACTTC.

The rearrangement links TRBV3-1 to TRBJ2-5; possible D gene TRBD1, 7 bases. Germline values: CDR1 LGHDT, CDR2 YNNKEL (reference sequence). The CDR3 has 15 residues. V lost 4 bases and J 5 bases, leaving 17 bases between the germline ends. The CDR3 bases are TGTGCCAGCAGCCCCATTCCAGGGGGAGGTGAGACCCAGTACTTC. This encodes CASSPIPGGGETQYF.

This chain links TRBV7-8 with TRBJ1-2, with D uncertain. The CDR3 has 14 residues. The germline V gene has CDR1 SGHVS and CDR2 FQNEAQ. Trimming cost V 5 bases and J 6 bases, with 16 bases left between them. The CDR3 here is CASSPSAGSHGYTF. CDR3 sequence (DNA): TGTGCCAGCAGCCCTTCAGCGGGATCCCATGGCTACACCTTC.

The count of this clonotype is one. The J gene is TRBJ2-3, the V gene TRBV29-1; D not certain. V was trimmed by 2 bases and J by 0 bases, leaving 9 bases between them. This CDR3 has 14 residues. The germline V gene encodes CDR1 SQVTM and CDR2 ANQGSEA. The CDR3 loop reads CSVERRYSTDTQYF. In DNA, the CDR3 is TGCAGCGTTGAAAGGAGATACAGCACAGATACGCAGTATTTT.

The chain links TRBV18 to TRBJ2-7, with TRBD2 as a possible D gene (5 bases). V lost 3 bases, J lost 5 bases, and 14 bases lay in between. Germline V CDR1 and CDR2: KGHSH, LQKENI. This CDR3 has 14 amino acids. CDR3 protein: CASSPSAVRDEQYF. The CDR3 bases are TGTGCCAGCTCACCTTCGGCGGTGCGGGACGAGCAGTACTTC.

This clonotype showed up just once. V is TRBV2 and J is TRBJ1-2, with D tentatively TRBD1 (5 bases). Germline CDR1 and CDR2: SNHLY and FYNNEI. Trimming removed 5 bases at V and 1 base at J, with 8 bases between. This CDR3 comprises 13 residues. The CDR3 region is CASSRGINYGYTF. The CDR3 DNA reads TGTGCCAGCAGTCGGGGGATTAACTATGGCTACACCTTC.

The chain is built from TRBV11-2 and TRBJ2-1; 8 bases align to TRBD2. There are 14 residues in the CDR3. Germline V gene lookup returns CDR1 SGHAT and CDR2 FQNNGV. J gave up 6 bases and V 5 bases, and 6 bases lay outside the gene matches. CDR3 DNA sequence: TGTGCCAGCAGCGCGGGACTAGACTTCAATGAGCAGTTCTTC. It codes for CASSAGLDFNEQFF.

V gene TRBV25-1 combines with J gene TRBJ1-2; no clear D. The CDR3 is 12 residues long. Germline V gene lookup returns CDR1 MGHDK and CDR2 SYGVNS. V lost 4 bases and J 2 bases, leaving 5 bases between the germline ends. The CDR3 region has the DNA TGTGCCAGCAGTGGGCAGAACTATGGCTACACCTTC. As protein: CASSGQNYGYTF.

This clonotype is a singleton in its sample. The V and J genes are TRBV29-1 and TRBJ2-5; possibly TRBD1 or TRBD2 for D (7 bases each). CDR1 and CDR2 (germline): SQVTM, ANQGSEA. Deletions cut 4 bases from V and 5 bases from J, with 14 bases between. The CDR3 runs 13 residues. The CDR3: CSVVGGGRETQYF. The CDR3 bases are TGCAGCGTTGTGGGAGGGGGCCGGGAGACCCAGTACTTC.

This clonotype was counted once. The chain links TRBV5-1 to TRBJ1-1; 7 bases fit TRBD1. This CDR3 is 16 amino acids long. Germline CDR1 reads SGHRS; CDR2 reads YFSETQ. The junction had 13 bases not matched to a gene; V was cut back by 5 bases and J by 3 bases. This CDR3 reads CASREQYRGRDTEAFF. In DNA form, the CDR3 reads TGCGCCAGCAGGGAGCAGTACAGGGGAAGGGACACTGAAGCTTTCTTT.

The chain uses TRBV18 and TRBJ1-5, with D unresolved. Between the trimmed V and J ends, which lost 3 bases and 9 bases, there was a span of 18 bases. The CDR3 contains 15 residues. Germline V gene sequence: CDR1 KGHSH, CDR2 LQKENI. CDR3 DNA: TGTGCCAGCTCACCCCTGGGCCAGGCGACAAGGCCCCAGCATTTT. This encodes CASSPLGQATRPQHF.

The table lists this clonotype with a count of one. The CDR3 loop reads CATSDGHELQRNQPQHF. The CDR3 DNA sequence: TGTGCCACCAGTGACGGACATGAACTTCAGCGCAATCAGCCCCAGCATTTT. V and J are TRBV24-1 and TRBJ1-5; the D gene is possibly TRBD1 (5 bases). The CDR3 consists of 17 residues. V lost 4 bases and J 2 bases, leaving 17 bases between the germline ends. The germline V gene encodes CDR1 KGHDR and CDR2 SFDVKD.

This clonotype was detected only a few times. J is TRBJ2-7 and V is TRBV27; TRBD2 agrees at 8 bases. Germline loops: CDR1 MNHEY, CDR2 SMNVEV (reference sequence). There are 15 residues in the CDR3. Trimming removed 5 bases from V and 6 bases from J; junction bases left unmatched: 12. The CDR3 region is CASSILGTSRSEQYF. In DNA, the CDR3 is TGTGCCAGCAGTATCCTCGGGACTAGTCGCTCCGAGCAGTACTTC.

The chain carries TRBV14 and TRBJ2-5; D remains unclear. Trimming removed 1 base at V and 5 bases at J, with 20 bases between. This CDR3 region has 17 residues. Germline loops: CDR1 SGHDN, CDR2 FVKESK. The CDR3 nucleotides are TGTGCCAGCAGCCAAGGTAGTACCGGTGTTGGACGGGAGACCCAGTACTTC. This codes for CASSQGSTGVGRETQYF.

The chain carries TRBV19 and TRBJ1-6; maybe TRBD1 (5 bases). V was clipped by 6 bases and J by 8 bases, with 17 bases between them. The CDR3 consists of 15 residues. CDR1 is LNHDA, CDR2 SQIVND, per germline (reference sequence). The CDR3 protein is CASSSTGTIDSPLHF. For the CDR3, the DNA is TGTGCCAGTAGCTCCACCGGGACGATTGATTCACCCCTCCACTTT.

The J gene is TRBJ2-2, the V gene TRBV4-2; D unresolved. Trimming shortened V by 0 bases and J by 4 bases, and 12 bases separated the two germline ends. The CDR3 runs to 16 residues. In germline, CDR1 is LGHNA, CDR2 YNFKEQ. CDR3 nucleotide sequence: TGTGCCAGCAGCCAAGATCGAAGGTCCCTCACCGGGGAGCTGTTTTTT. This translates into CASSQDRRSLTGELFF.

This sequence joins TRBV4-2 and TRBJ1-2; D not resolved. CDR3 length equals 15 residues. The germline V gene has CDR1 LGHNA and CDR2 YNFKEQ. The germline V and J ends were trimmed by 0 bases and 3 bases, with 11 bases remaining between them. The CDR3 bases are TGTGCCAGCAGCCAAGATAATAGGGTAGACTATGGCTACACCTTC. Residues: CASSQDNRVDYGYTF.

This clonotype appeared a single time. This rearrangement joins TRBV19 to TRBJ2-7, with D perhaps matching TRBD1 (5 bases). CDR1 LNHDA and CDR2 SQIVND come from the germline V gene (reference sequence). The CDR3 length is 15 residues. The V gene lost 4 bases and the J gene lost 0 bases, with 13 bases spanning the gap. This CDR3 is CASSNVQGNSYEQYF. The DNA of the CDR3 is TGTGCCAGTAGTAATGTTCAGGGTAACTCCTACGAGCAGTACTTC.